Presented here are 18 T cell receptor beta chains from one specimen sequenced in a study of T-cell reconstitution after alpha-beta-depleted transplantation in children. The TCRbeta library was prepared with unique molecular identifiers. Via MiXCR, TCRdb re-called the PCR reads, giving one row per CDR3 protein. This sample carries 15,000 to 20,000 distinct CDR3 sequences, around 12% of them seen once, and the ten largest clones take 60% to 75%. The sequences come from PBMCs, mostly from graft donor cells, collected 180 days after TCRalphabeta/CD19-depleted stem cell transplant. These receptors were collected from a boy under two years old who had a stem cell transplant for Wiskott-Aldrich syndrome, so the T cells may come from the graft donor.

The chain links TRBV29-1 to TRBJ1-1; 7 bases fit TRBD1. This CDR3 region has 15 residues. Germline assignment: CDR1 SQVTM and CDR2 ANQGSEA. V shed 4 bases, J shed 1 base, and the junction held 9 bases outside the gene matches. The CDR3 DNA is TGCAGCGTTGCGACAAGGGGGCACCCGAACACTGAAGCTTTCTTT. This gives the protein CSVATRGHPNTEAFF.

This clonotype was detected a few times. The chain links TRBV28 to TRBJ1-1, with D possibly being TRBD1 (6 bases). Germline V CDR1 and CDR2: MDHEN, SYDVKM. The CDR3 has 13 amino acids. Trimming took off 3 bases at V and 3 bases at J, with 8 bases between the two ends. This chain's CDR3 is CASSFTGYTEAFF. The CDR3 DNA reads TGTGCCAGCAGTTTTACAGGGTACACTGAAGCTTTCTTT.

The gene calls are TRBV6-5 and TRBJ2-2; 7 bases align to TRBD1. This CDR3 region has 15 residues. Germline loops: CDR1 MNHEY, CDR2 SVGAGI. The trim removed 5 bases at V and 4 bases at J, leaving 7 bases unmatched. The CDR3 DNA is TGTGCCAGCAGTCCGGGACAGACGATCACCGGGGAGCTGTTTTTT. Translating it yields CASSPGQTITGELFF.

This chain uses TRBV7-9 with TRBJ1-2, with D possibly matching TRBD1 (5 bases). CDR1 SEHNR and CDR2 FQNEAQ come from the germline V gene (reference sequence). The germline V and J ends were trimmed by 6 bases and 4 bases, with 12 bases remaining between them. The CDR3 is 13 amino acids. The CDR3 DNA follows: TGTGCCAGCAGTTCACAGGTAGTCTATGGCTACACCTTC. This sequence encodes CASSSQVVYGYTF.

This clonotype showed up just a few times. The rearrangement uses TRBV28 and TRBJ1-6, with 9 bases lining up with TRBD1. The ends lost 6 bases at V and 6 bases at J; junction bases unmatched: 6. Germline assignment: CDR1 MDHEN and CDR2 SYDVKM. The CDR3 runs to 15 residues. Here the CDR3 DNA reads TGTGCCAGCAGGCCGGGACAGGGAGTTAATTCACCCCTCCACTTT. This encodes CASRPGQGVNSPLHF.

This clonotype was picked up many times. This sequence joins TRBV19 and TRBJ2-1, with 8 bases fitting TRBD1. After removal of 9 bases from V and 6 bases from J, the junction contained 4 bases not matched to a gene. The CDR3 contains 12 residues. Per germline, CDR1 LNHDA and CDR2 SQIVND (reference sequence). This CDR3 reads CASSDRVNEQFF. CDR3 DNA: TGTGCCAGCTCGGACAGGGTCAATGAGCAGTTCTTC.

This clonotype was seen many times. This chain uses TRBV7-9 with TRBJ2-3, with 9 bases fitting TRBD1. Losses at the gene ends were 4 bases for V and 4 bases for J; bases not matched to a gene: 9. The CDR3 has 16 amino acids. The germline gives CDR1 SEHNR, CDR2 FQNEAQ (reference sequence). CDR3 in DNA: TGTGCCAGCAGCTCATGGACAGGGGAAAGGGCAGATACGCAGTATTTT. This translates into CASSSWTGERADTQYF.

This clonotype was recorded many times. The genes are TRBV4-3 and TRBJ2-7, with 11 positions matching TRBD1. CDR3 length: 16 residues. Germline loops: CDR1 LGHNA, CDR2 YSLEER. Trimming removed 1 base from V and 4 bases from J; junction bases left unmatched: 6. This CDR3 reads CASSQGAGTGGYEQYF. Written as DNA, the CDR3 is TGCGCCAGCAGCCAAGGAGCCGGGACAGGGGGTTACGAGCAGTACTTC.

The genes are TRBV20-1 and TRBJ2-1; D is undetermined. V was cut by 4 bases and J by 7 bases, with 5 bases left in between. In germline, CDR1 is DFQATT, CDR2 SNEGSKA (reference sequence). This CDR3 is 10 amino acids long. The CDR3 loop is CSAIRNEQFF. The CDR3 DNA reads TGCAGTGCTATCAGGAATGAGCAGTTCTTC.

This clonotype was seen a few times. The chain couples TRBV5-1 to TRBJ2-7; D possibly corresponds to TRBD2 (6 bases). The germline V gene encodes CDR1 SGHRS and CDR2 YFSETQ. V was pared by 2 bases and J by 0 bases, with 18 bases between. The CDR3 is 17 residues long. The CDR3 here is CASSLTPGTGASYEQYF. Here the CDR3 DNA reads TGCGCCAGCAGCTTAACTCCCGGGACGGGAGCCTCCTACGAGCAGTACTTC.

This clonotype was detected a few times. The genes are TRBV3-1 and TRBJ1-6; 7 bases fit TRBD1. CDR3 length: 14 residues. Germline loops: CDR1 LGHDT, CDR2 YNNKEL (reference sequence). V lost 6 bases, J lost 11 bases, and 10 bases stayed unmatched. The CDR3 sequence is CASSSGQARTPLHF. In DNA form, the CDR3 reads TGTGCCAGCAGTTCCGGACAGGCGAGGACACCCCTCCACTTT.

This clonotype was counted only a few times. The gene calls are TRBV5-1 and TRBJ1-1; maybe TRBD1 (6 bases). This CDR3 region has 16 residues. Germline CDR1 and CDR2: SGHRS and YFSETQ. Trimming took 3 bases from V and 1 from J, leaving 16 bases between them. CDR3 nucleotides: TGCGCCAGCAGCTGGATCCCCGGGACACAGAACACTGAAGCTTTCTTT. Its translation: CASSWIPGTQNTEAFF.

The CDR3 DNA follows: TGTGCCAGCAGCTCGGGACTGACCACTGAAGCTTTCTTT. It translates to CASSSGLTTEAFF. The V call is TRBV7-2, the J call TRBJ1-1; TRBD1 is a possible D gene (5 bases). The CDR3 covers 13 residues. Looked up from germline, CDR1 is SGHTA and CDR2 is FQGNSA. With 4 bases removed from V and 4 bases from J, the gap between germline ends came to 10 bases. The whole variable domain, filled in from reference TRBV7-2 and TRBJ1-1, reads GAGVSQSPSNKVTEKGKDVELRCDPISGHTALYWYRQSLGQGLEFLIYFQGNSAPDKSGLPSDRFSAERTGGSVSTLTIQRTQQEDSAVYLCASSSGLTTEAFFGQGTRLTVV.

This clonotype was recorded at least ten times. The rearrangement links TRBV7-9 to TRBJ2-7; 11 nucleotides line up with TRBD1. The V gene's germline CDR1 is SEHNR and CDR2 FQNEAQ (reference sequence). The CDR3 extends over 15 amino acids. V was pared by 4 bases and J by 2 bases, with 4 bases of the junction left unmatched. CDR3 sequence reads: CASSSDRGPTYEQYF. Written as DNA, the CDR3 is TGTGCCAGCAGCTCGGACAGGGGGCCCACCTACGAGCAGTACTTC. Full variable domain (remainder filled in from reference TRBV7-9 and TRBJ2-7): DTGVSQNPRHKITKRGQNVTFRCDPISEHNRLYWYRQTLGQGPEFLTYFQNEAQLEKSRLLSDRFSAERPKGSFSTLEIQRTEQGDSAMYLCASSSDRGPTYEQYFGPGTRLTVT.

This sequence joins TRBV20-1 and TRBJ1-1; TRBD1 matches 7 bases. Germline-derived CDR1 and CDR2 are DFQATT and SNEGSKA (reference sequence). J gave up 0 bases and V 6 bases, and 7 bases lay outside the gene matches. This CDR3 is 14 amino acids long. CDR3 in amino acids: CSAKAGTVNTEAFF. The CDR3 DNA reads TGCAGTGCGAAAGCGGGGACAGTGAACACTGAAGCTTTCTTT.

This clonotype was picked up a small number of times. This sequence joins TRBV7-8 and TRBJ2-3; 13 bases align to TRBD2. The CDR3 loop spans 19 amino acids. J was trimmed by 0 bases and V by 5 bases; bases with no gene match: 11. Germline CDR1 and CDR2: SGHVS and FQNEAQ. In nucleotides, the CDR3 is TGTGCCAGCAGCCTATGGACTAGCGGGGGAACCTTTAGCACAGATACGCAGTATTTT. It codes for CASSLWTSGGTFSTDTQYF.

There are a few counts of this clonotype. A single base separates this from a much larger clone, so it may be a read error. This chain links TRBV6-5 with TRBJ2-7, with 8 bases that match TRBD1. The CDR3 is made up of 15 amino acids. Losses at the gene ends were 0 bases for V and 2 bases for J; bases not matched to a gene: 3. The V gene's germline CDR1 is MNHEY and CDR2 SVGAGI. The CDR3 reads CASSYSAGGAYEQYF. Written as DNA, the CDR3 is TGTGCCAGCAGTTACTCGGCAGGGGGCGCCTACGAGCAGTACTTC.

This clonotype was seen ten or more times. The rearrangement uses TRBV2 and TRBJ2-4; possibly TRBD1 for D (5 bases). The CDR3 extends over 11 amino acids. The V end lost 4 bases, the J end lost 8 bases, and 6 bases lay between the germline ends. Germline V lookup: CDR1 SNHLY, CDR2 FYNNEI. DNA for the CDR3: TGTGCCAGCAGTGTGACAGACATTCAGTACTTC. It codes for CASSVTDIQYF.